The 15 T cell receptor beta chains listed next were all sequenced from one sample in a study of blood T cells in healthy people across ages. PCR was performed a second time for about 7 to 12 cycles using a sample-barcoded 5' primer and a J-beta primer mix. TCRdb re-derived calls from the 5' RACE reads in MiXCR, one entry per CDR3 protein. The table shows 540,000 or so distinct CDR3 sequences, with 27% occurring only once. Source material: blood. All receptors come from a woman between 65 and 79 years old in good health.

This chain links TRBV12-3 or TRBV12-4 with TRBJ2-7; D assignment may be TRBD1 or TRBD2 (5 bases each). V was clipped by 5 bases and J by 5 bases, with 10 bases between them. This CDR3 region has 12 residues. CDR3 amino acids: CASSLWDDEQYF. DNA for the CDR3: TGTGCCAGCAGTCTTTGGGACGACGAGCAGTACTTC.

The chain employs TRBV5-1 and TRBJ2-3; 9 bases are shared with TRBD2. The V and J ends lost 4 bases and 1 base, in that order; junction bases with no gene match: 13. There are 18 residues in the CDR3. Germline-derived CDR1 and CDR2 are SGHRS and YFSETQ. The CDR3 DNA sequence: TGCGCCAGCAGCCGGCCGCAGCGGGGGGTATCAGGCACAGATACGCAGTATTTT. It yields the protein CASSRPQRGVSGTDTQYF.

The sample holds a few counts of this clonotype. The V and J genes are TRBV15 and TRBJ2-7, with TRBD1 identical over 7 bases. CDR3 length: 15 amino acids. The V and J ends lost 5 bases and 9 bases, in that order; junction bases with no gene match: 16. The germline CDR1 and CDR2 sequences are LNHNV and YYDKDF (reference sequence). Here the CDR3 reads CATSWTDRPGIGQYF. The CDR3 DNA follows: TGTGCCACCAGCTGGACGGACAGGCCAGGGATTGGGCAGTACTTC. Based on the CDR3 plus reference TRBV15 and TRBJ2-7, the full variable domain is DAMVIQNPRYQVTQFGKPVTLSCSQTLNHNVMYWYQQKSSQAPKLLFHYYDKDFNNEADTPDNFQSRRPNTSFCFLDIRSPGLGDTAMYLCATSWTDRPGIGQYFGPGTRLTVT.

Only one count was recorded for this clonotype. The V and J genes are TRBV6-2 or TRBV6-3 and TRBJ2-6; tentative D call: TRBD1 (6 bases). Trimming removed 2 bases from V and 1 base from J, with 15 bases in between. Germline CDR1 MNHEY, CDR2 SVGEGT. This CDR3 is built from 18 residues. The CDR3 region is CASSYTARQVSGANVLTF. CDR3 nucleotide sequence: TGTGCCAGCAGTTACACGGCCCGACAGGTATCTGGGGCCAACGTCCTGACTTTC.

A note on this clonotype: One end of the junction is discordant with germline, which a read error may explain. The chain recombines TRBV7-3 with TRBJ2-1; 9 bases line up with TRBD2. In germline, CDR1 is SGHTA, CDR2 FQGTGA. The CDR3 is made up of 16 amino acids. The CDR3 spells CAGSLGGSGGYNEQFF. The CDR3 DNA follows: TGTGCCGGCAGCTTAGGAGGTAGCGGGGGCTACAATGAGCAGTTCTTC.

V usage is TRBV6-2 or TRBV6-3 and J usage is TRBJ2-1; a weak D match, TRBD2 (6 bases). CDR1 is MNHEY and CDR2 is SVGEGT in the germline V gene. Trimming cost V 5 bases and J 5 bases, with 16 bases left between them. CDR3 length: 15 amino acids. CDR3 nucleotides: TGTGCCAGCAGTCCGCGGATCGCGGGAAACAATGAGCAGTTCTTC. This gives the protein CASSPRIAGNNEQFF.

This clonotype occurred a few times. The rearrangement links TRBV9 to TRBJ2-1; no clear D. This CDR3 has 16 residues. The V gene's germline CDR1 is SGDLS and CDR2 YYNGEE. V lost 0 bases, J lost 0 bases, and 10 bases lay in between. The chain's CDR3 is CASSVVGGYSYNEQFF. In DNA, the CDR3 is TGTGCCAGCAGCGTAGTCGGCGGATACTCCTACAATGAGCAGTTCTTC.

A few counts support this clonotype. The J gene is TRBJ2-7, the V gene TRBV14, with D maybe TRBD2 (5 bases). The end of the DNA fits TRBJ2-1 better, so the J call may be wrong. This CDR3 contains 17 residues. Germline-derived CDR1 and CDR2 are SGHDN and FVKESK. CDR3 residues: CASSPKTAGRLYNEQFF. The CDR3 nucleotides read TGTGCCAGCAGCCCAAAGACGGCGGGTAGGTTGTACAATGAGCAGTTCTTC.

This clonotype was seen a few times. The chain has TRBV6-2 or TRBV6-3 and TRBJ1-5; D not resolved. Germline loops: CDR1 MNHEY, CDR2 SVGEGT. The CDR3 spans 13 residues. V was trimmed by 7 bases and J by 0 bases, leaving 7 bases between them. The CDR3 loop reads CASTDSSNQPQHF. For the CDR3, the DNA is TGTGCCAGCACGGATAGTAGCAATCAGCCCCAGCATTTT.

This clonotype was counted between two and nine times. The chain combines TRBV7-2 with TRBJ2-7; weak D call: TRBD2 (5 bases). The V gene's germline CDR1 is SGHTA and CDR2 FQGNSA. V was clipped by 5 bases and J by 4 bases, with 9 bases between them. This CDR3 is built from 12 residues. The CDR3 loop is CASSLWTYEQYF. The CDR3 DNA sequence: TGTGCCAGCAGCCTGTGGACTTACGAGCAGTACTTC.

This clonotype was picked up a small number of times. The chain combines TRBV4-3 with TRBJ2-1; 7 nucleotides line up with TRBD1. The end of the DNA is better explained by TRBJ2-7, so the J call may be wrong. Germline loops: CDR1 LGHNA, CDR2 YSLEER. This CDR3 spans 14 amino acids. For the CDR3, the DNA is TGCGCCAGCAGCCAAGACCCAGGGGGCTACGAGCAGTACTTC. Translated, it gives CASSQDPGGYEQYF.

The table lists this clonotype with a few counts. The chain couples TRBV7-9 to TRBJ2-5, with TRBD1 matching over 7 bases. The ends lost 2 bases at V and 6 bases at J; junction bases unmatched: 9. Germline loops: CDR1 SEHNR, CDR2 FQNEAQ (reference sequence). The CDR3 spans 15 residues. CDR3 region: CASSLSLTGMKTQYF. CDR3 coding DNA: TGTGCCAGCAGCTTATCCCTGACAGGGATGAAGACCCAGTACTTC.

The chain links TRBV27 to TRBJ1-4; possibly TRBD1 for D (6 bases). The germline V and J ends were trimmed by 6 bases and 7 bases, with 18 bases remaining between them. From germline, CDR1 is MNHEY and CDR2 SMNVEV (reference sequence). The CDR3 is 15 residues long. The CDR3 DNA reads as TGTGCCAGCAGCAATAGGTACGGGGGCGTTGAAAAACTGTTTTTT. It is translated as CASSNRYGGVEKLFF.

CDR3 nucleotides: TGTGCCAGCAGTTCGCCCACGGGACCCCACGAGCAGTACTTC. Translated: CASSSPTGPHEQYF. The chain combines TRBV12-3 or TRBV12-4 with TRBJ2-5; perhaps D is TRBD1 or TRBD2 (5 bases each). The J call is in doubt because the DNA end fits TRBJ2-7 better. The CDR3 has 14 amino acids.

This clonotype has more than one count but fewer than ten. The chain employs TRBV5-6 and TRBJ2-7; D unresolved. V lost 1 base, J lost 3 bases, and 8 bases lay in between. This CDR3 region has 13 residues. Germline lookup yields CDR1 SGHDT and CDR2 YYEEEE. CDR3 in DNA: TGTGCCAGCAGCTTGACTGGACGCTACGAGCAGTACTTC. This gives the protein CASSLTGRYEQYF.